This entry is about one TCR beta chain. Its antigen is still unknown. These data originate in a study of T cells after yellow fever vaccination. Study observations and caveats: Booster sampling recovered most clones from primary vaccination (96% CD4, around 90% CD8). Peaking on day 5 versus 15, the secondary response was faster but weaker. Clonotype sharing between CD4 and CD8 compartments was small. Abundant bulk-population clonotypes could contaminate the FACS-sorted repertoires.

One entry per CDR3 protein, called by TCRdb with MiXCR from the 5' RACE reads. The table lists approximately 610,000 distinct CDR3 sequences, about 15% of them singletons. The CDR3 contains 16 residues. CDR1 and CDR2 (germline): SGHAT, FQNNGV. V gave up 2 bases and J gave up 0 bases, with 11 bases separating them. The specimen comprised PBMCs, sampled 5 to 6 days after the first yellow fever vaccination. The sequence was obtained from a man younger than 35 who received the YFV17D yellow fever vaccine. The chain joins TRBV11-2 to TRBJ1-3, with D hard to call. For the CDR3, the DNA is TGTGCCAGCAGCTTAAAAAGCCGGAACTCTGGAAACACCATATATTTT. Translating gives CASSLKSRNSGNTIYF.